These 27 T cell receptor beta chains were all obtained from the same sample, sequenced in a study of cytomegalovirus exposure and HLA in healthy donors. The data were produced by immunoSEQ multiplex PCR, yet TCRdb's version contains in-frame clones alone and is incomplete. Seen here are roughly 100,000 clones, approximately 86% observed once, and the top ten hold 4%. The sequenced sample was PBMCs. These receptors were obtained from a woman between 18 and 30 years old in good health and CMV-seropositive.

The CDR3 sequence is CASSQVLGGETEAFF. The CDR3 region has the DNA TGCGCCAGCAGCCAAGTTTTGGGAGGGGAGACTGAAGCTTTCTTT. The chain is built from TRBV4-1 and TRBJ1-1; D may be TRBD1 (5 bases). The CDR3 contains 15 residues. V was trimmed by 1 base and J by 5 bases, leaving 14 bases between them. CDR1 and CDR2 from the germline V gene are MGHRA and YSYEKL.

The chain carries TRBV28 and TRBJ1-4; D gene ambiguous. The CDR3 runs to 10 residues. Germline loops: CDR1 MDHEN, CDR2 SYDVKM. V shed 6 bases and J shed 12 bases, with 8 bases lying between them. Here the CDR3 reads CASSGDQLFF. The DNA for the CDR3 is TGTGCCAGCAGCGGTGATCAACTGTTTTTT.

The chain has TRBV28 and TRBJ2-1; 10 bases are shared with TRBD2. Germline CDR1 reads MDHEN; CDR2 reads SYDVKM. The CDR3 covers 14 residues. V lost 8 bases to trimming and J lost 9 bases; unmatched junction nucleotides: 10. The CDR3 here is CASAPGTSVGEQFF. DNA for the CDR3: TGTGCCAGCGCCCCCGGGACTAGCGTAGGTGAGCAGTTCTTC. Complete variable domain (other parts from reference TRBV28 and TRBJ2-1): DVKVTQSSRYLVKRTGEKVFLECVQDMDHENMFWYRQDPGLGLRLIYFSYDVKMKEKGDIPEGYSVSREKKERFSLILESASTNQTSMYLCASAPGTSVGEQFFGPGTRLTVL.

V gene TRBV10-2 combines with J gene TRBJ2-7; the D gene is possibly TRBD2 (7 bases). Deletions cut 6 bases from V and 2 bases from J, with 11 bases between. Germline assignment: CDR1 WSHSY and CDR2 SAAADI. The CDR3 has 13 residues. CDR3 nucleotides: TGCGCCAGCAGAGGGGGGGCGGCCTACGAGCAGTACTTC. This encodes CASRGGAAYEQYF.

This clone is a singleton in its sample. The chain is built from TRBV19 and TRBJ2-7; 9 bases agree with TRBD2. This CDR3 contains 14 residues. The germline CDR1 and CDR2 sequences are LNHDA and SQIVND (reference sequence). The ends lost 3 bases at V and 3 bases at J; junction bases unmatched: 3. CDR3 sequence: CASSMGLAGYEQYF. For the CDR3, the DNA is TGTGCCAGTAGTATGGGACTAGCTGGCTACGAGCAGTACTTC. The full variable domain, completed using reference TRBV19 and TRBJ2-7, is DGGITQSPKYLFRKEGQNVTLSCEQNLNHDAMYWYRQDPGQGLRLIYYSQIVNDFQKGDIAEGYSVSREKKESFPLTVTSAQKNPTAFYLCASSMGLAGYEQYFGPGTRLTVT.

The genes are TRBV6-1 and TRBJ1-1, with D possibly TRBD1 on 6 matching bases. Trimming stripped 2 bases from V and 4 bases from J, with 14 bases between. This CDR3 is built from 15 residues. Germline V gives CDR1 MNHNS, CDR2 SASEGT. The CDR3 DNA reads TGTGCCAGCAGTGAATGGCGCGGGGGCTCCACTGAAGCTTTCTTT. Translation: CASSEWRGGSTEAFF.

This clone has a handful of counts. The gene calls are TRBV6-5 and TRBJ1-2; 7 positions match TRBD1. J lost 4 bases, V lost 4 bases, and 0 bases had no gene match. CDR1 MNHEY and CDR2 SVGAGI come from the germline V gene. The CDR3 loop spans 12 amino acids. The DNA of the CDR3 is TGTGCCAGCAGTTGGGACAGCTATGGCTACACCTTC. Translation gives CASSWDSYGYTF.

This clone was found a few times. The CDR3 nucleotides are TGTGCCAGTAGCTTCGACAGGGGTGGCGAGCAGTACTTC. This encodes CASSFDRGGEQYF. The chain has TRBV19 and TRBJ2-7; TRBD1 aligns across 8 bases. The CDR3 sequence is 13 residues long. Germline trimming cut 6 bases from V and 6 bases from J; bases unmatched to any gene: 7. The germline V gene encodes CDR1 LNHDA and CDR2 SQIVND (reference sequence).

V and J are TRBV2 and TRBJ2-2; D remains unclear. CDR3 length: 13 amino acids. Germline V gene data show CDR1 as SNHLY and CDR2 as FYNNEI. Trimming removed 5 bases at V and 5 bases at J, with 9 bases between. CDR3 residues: CASSRSGTGELFF. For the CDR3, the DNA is TGTGCCAGCAGTCGATCAGGAACCGGGGAGCTGTTTTTT.

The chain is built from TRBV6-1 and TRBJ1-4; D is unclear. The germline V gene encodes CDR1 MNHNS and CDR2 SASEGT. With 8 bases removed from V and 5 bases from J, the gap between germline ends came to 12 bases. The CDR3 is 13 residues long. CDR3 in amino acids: CASCRIPNEKLFF. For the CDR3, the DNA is TGTGCCAGCTGCAGGATCCCAAATGAAAAACTGTTTTTT.

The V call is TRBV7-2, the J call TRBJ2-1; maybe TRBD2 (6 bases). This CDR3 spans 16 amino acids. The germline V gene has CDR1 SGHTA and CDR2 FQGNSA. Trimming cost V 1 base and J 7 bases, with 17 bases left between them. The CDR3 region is CASSLGGPPGGNEQFF. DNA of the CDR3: TGTGCCAGCAGCTTAGGTGGCCCCCCCGGAGGGAATGAGCAGTTCTTC. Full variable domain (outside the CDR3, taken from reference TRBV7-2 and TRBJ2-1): GAGVSQSPSNKVTEKGKDVELRCDPISGHTALYWYRQSLGQGLEFLIYFQGNSAPDKSGLPSDRFSAERTGGSVSTLTIQRTQQEDSAVYLCASSLGGPPGGNEQFFGPGTRLTVL.

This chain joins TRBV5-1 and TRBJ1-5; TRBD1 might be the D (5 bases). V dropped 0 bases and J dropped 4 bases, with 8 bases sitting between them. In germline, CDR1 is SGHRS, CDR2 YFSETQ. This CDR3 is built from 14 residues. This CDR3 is CASSLGQSNQPQHF. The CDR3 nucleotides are TGCGCCAGCAGCTTGGGACAGTCAAATCAGCCCCAGCATTTT.

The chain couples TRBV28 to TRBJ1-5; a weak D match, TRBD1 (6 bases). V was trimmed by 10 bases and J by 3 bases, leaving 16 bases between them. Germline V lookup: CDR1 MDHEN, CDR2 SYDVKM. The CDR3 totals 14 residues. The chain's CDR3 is CATTDRRLNQPQHF. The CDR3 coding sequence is TGTGCCACCACTGACAGGAGGCTCAATCAGCCCCAGCATTTT.

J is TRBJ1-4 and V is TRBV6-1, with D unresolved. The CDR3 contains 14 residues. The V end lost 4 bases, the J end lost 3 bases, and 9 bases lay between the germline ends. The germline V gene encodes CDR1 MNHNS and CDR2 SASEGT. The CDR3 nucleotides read TGTGCCAGCAGTGTTAACAGCCCTAATGAAAAACTGTTTTTT. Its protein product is CASSVNSPNEKLFF.

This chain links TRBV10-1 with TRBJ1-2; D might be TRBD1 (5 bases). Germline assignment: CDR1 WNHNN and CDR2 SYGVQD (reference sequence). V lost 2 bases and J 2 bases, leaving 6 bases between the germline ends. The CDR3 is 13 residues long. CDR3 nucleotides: TGCGCCAGCAGTGAGAAGGGGAACTATGGCTACACCTTC. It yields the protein CASSEKGNYGYTF.

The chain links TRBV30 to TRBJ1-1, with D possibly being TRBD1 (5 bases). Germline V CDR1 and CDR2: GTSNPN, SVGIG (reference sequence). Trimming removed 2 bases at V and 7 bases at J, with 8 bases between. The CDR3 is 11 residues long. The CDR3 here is CAWSSRVEAFF. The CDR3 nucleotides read TGTGCCTGGAGTAGCAGGGTTGAAGCTTTCTTT.

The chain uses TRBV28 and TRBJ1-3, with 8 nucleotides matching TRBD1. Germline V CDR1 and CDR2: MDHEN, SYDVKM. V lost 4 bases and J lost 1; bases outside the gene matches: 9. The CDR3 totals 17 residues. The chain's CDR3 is CASSSREGQVSGNTIYF. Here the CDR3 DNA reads TGTGCCAGCAGTTCCAGAGAGGGACAGGTTTCTGGAAACACCATATATTTT.

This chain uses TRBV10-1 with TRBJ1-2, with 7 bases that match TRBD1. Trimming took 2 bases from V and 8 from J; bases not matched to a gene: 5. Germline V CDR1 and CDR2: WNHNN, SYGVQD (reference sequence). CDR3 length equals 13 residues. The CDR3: CASSEDRVGGYTF. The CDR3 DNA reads TGCGCCAGCAGTGAGGACAGGGTGGGAGGCTACACCTTC.

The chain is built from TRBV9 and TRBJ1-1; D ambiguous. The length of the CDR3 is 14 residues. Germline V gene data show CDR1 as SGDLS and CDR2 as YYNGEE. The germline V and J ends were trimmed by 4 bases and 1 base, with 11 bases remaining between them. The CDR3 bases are TGTGCCAGCAGCTTTCTGGAGAAGAACACTGAAGCTTTCTTT. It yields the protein CASSFLEKNTEAFF.

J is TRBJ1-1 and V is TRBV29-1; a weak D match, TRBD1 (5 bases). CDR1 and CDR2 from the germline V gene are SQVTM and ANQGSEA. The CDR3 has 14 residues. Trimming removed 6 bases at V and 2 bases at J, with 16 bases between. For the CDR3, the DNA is TGCAGCGTGGTAAAAAGACAGAAAAACACTGAAGCTTTCTTT. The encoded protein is CSVVKRQKNTEAFF.

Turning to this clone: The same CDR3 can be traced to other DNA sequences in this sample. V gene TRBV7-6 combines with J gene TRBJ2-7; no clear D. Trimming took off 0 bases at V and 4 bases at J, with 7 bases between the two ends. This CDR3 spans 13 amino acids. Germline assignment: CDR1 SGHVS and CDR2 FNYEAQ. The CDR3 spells CASSLASSYEQYF. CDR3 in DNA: TGTGCCAGCAGCTTAGCCTCGTCTTACGAGCAGTACTTC. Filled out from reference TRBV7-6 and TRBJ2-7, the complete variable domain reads GAGVSQSPRYKVTKRGQDVALRCDPISGHVSLYWYRQALGQGPEFLTYFNYEAQQDKSGLPNDRFSAERPEGSISTLTIQRTEQRDSAMYRCASSLASSYEQYFGPGTRLTVT.

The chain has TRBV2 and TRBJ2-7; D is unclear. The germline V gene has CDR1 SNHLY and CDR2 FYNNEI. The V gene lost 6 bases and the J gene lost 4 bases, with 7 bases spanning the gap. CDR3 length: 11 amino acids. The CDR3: CASRQTYEQYF. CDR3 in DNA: TGTGCCAGCAGACAGACGTACGAGCAGTACTTC.

CDR3 loop: CSVERRNEQFF. DNA of the CDR3: TGCAGCGTCGAGAGGCGGAATGAGCAGTTCTTC. J is TRBJ2-1 and V is TRBV29-1; D unclear. In germline, CDR1 is SQVTM, CDR2 ANQGSEA. V lost 6 bases and J 7 bases, leaving 10 bases between the germline ends. This CDR3 comprises 11 residues.

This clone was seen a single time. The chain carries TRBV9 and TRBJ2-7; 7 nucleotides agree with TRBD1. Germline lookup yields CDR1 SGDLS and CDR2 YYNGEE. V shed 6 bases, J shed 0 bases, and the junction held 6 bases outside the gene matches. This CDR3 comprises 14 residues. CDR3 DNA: TGTGCCAGCAACAGAGGACAGGACTCCTACGAGCAGTACTTC. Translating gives CASNRGQDSYEQYF.

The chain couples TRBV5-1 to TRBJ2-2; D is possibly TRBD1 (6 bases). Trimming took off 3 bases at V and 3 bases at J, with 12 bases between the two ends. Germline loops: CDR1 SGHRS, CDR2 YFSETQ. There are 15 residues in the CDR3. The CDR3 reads CASSSQGTYTGELFF. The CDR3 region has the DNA TGCGCCAGCAGCTCCCAAGGGACATACACCGGGGAGCTGTTTTTT.

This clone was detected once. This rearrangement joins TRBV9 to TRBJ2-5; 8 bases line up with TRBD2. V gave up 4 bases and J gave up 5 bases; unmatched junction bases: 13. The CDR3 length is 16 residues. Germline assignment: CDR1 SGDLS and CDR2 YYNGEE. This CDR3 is CASSQGSGSPQETQYF. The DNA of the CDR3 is TGTGCCAGCAGCCAGGGGAGCGGGAGCCCCCAGGAGACCCAGTACTTC.

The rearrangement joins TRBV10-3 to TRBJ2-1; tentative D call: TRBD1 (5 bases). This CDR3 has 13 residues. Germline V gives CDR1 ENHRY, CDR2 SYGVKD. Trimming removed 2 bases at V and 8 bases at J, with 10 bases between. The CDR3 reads CAISERQSDEQFF. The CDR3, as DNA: TGTGCCATCAGTGAGCGACAGTCAGATGAGCAGTTCTTC.